A single sample gave rise to the 20 T cell receptor beta chains below, sequenced in a study of response to subunit inactivated influenza vaccine. TCRdb re-analysed the RT-PCR reads in MiXCR, keeping a single row per CDR3 protein. The sample yields around 500,000 distinct CDR3 sequences, approximately 11% seen once. Sequencing was performed on PBMCs from blood, taken around seven weeks after vaccination. The origin of the receptors is a man aged 50 or older who received an inactivated influenza vaccine.

The CDR3 is CASSSPPSGANVLTF. CDR3 nucleotide sequence: TGTGCCAGCAGTTCCCCTCCCTCTGGGGCCAACGTCCTGACTTTC. This chain joins TRBV2 and TRBJ2-6; D is undetermined. From germline, CDR1 is SNHLY and CDR2 FYNNEI. V was clipped by 5 bases and J by 0 bases, with 8 bases between them. The CDR3 sequence is 15 residues long.

This clonotype occurred a few times. The chain uses TRBV7-9 and TRBJ1-1; D call uncertain. V dropped 3 bases and J dropped 1 base, with 6 bases sitting between them. Germline values: CDR1 SEHNR, CDR2 FQNEAQ (reference sequence). The CDR3 sequence is 13 residues long. CDR3 sequence reads: CASSFLQNTEAFF. CDR3 in DNA: TGTGCCAGCAGCTTTCTTCAGAACACTGAAGCTTTCTTT.

This clonotype occurred many times. This chain uses TRBV6-5 with TRBJ1-2; D not resolved. Germline lookup yields CDR1 MNHEY and CDR2 SVGAGI. The CDR3 spans 11 residues. Trimming shortened V by 8 bases and J by 7 bases, and 11 bases separated the two germline ends. For the CDR3, the DNA is TGTGCCAGCTCCCCTGGTTCTGGCTACACCTTC. Translated: CASSPGSGYTF.

This clonotype showed up many times. The V call is TRBV15, the J call TRBJ2-1; D is unresolved. Germline assignment: CDR1 LNHNV and CDR2 YYDKDF (reference sequence). This CDR3 comprises 12 residues. V gave up 3 bases and J gave up 9 bases, with 9 bases separating them. CDR3 DNA: TGTGCCACCAGCAGGGAAGTAAGTGAGCAGTTCTTC. This encodes CATSREVSEQFF. The full variable domain, its missing parts supplied by reference TRBV15 and TRBJ2-1, is DAMVIQNPRYQVTQFGKPVTLSCSQTLNHNVMYWYQQKSSQAPKLLFHYYDKDFNNEADTPDNFQSRRPNTSFCFLDIRSPGLGDTAMYLCATSREVSEQFFGPGTRLTVL.

The chain combines TRBV10-3 with TRBJ2-5; possibly TRBD2 for D (7 bases). Germline V lookup: CDR1 ENHRY, CDR2 SYGVKD. CDR3 length: 17 amino acids. V was cut by 6 bases and J by 2 bases, with 22 bases left in between. The CDR3 DNA reads TGTGCCATCAGCCTAGGGGGAGGGCTACGGACACAAGAGACCCAGTACTTC. This codes for CAISLGGGLRTQETQYF.

The chain couples TRBV20-1 to TRBJ2-7; no clear D gene. V was pared by 6 bases and J by 4 bases, with 13 bases between. From germline, CDR1 is DFQATT and CDR2 SNEGSKA (reference sequence). The CDR3 extends over 12 amino acids. CDR3 residues: CSATAPKYEQYF. CDR3 sequence (DNA): TGCAGTGCCACCGCCCCGAAGTACGAGCAGTACTTC.

In DNA, the CDR3 is TGTGCCAGCAGTTACTCGCGCGGGACGATCTACGAGCAGTACTTC. This translates into CASSYSRGTIYEQYF. The chain carries TRBV6-2 or TRBV6-3 and TRBJ2-7; a possible D gene is TRBD2 (6 bases). This CDR3 region has 15 residues. The V end lost 0 bases, the J end lost 3 bases, and 12 bases lay between the germline ends. CDR1 is MNHEY, CDR2 SVGEGT, per germline.

This clonotype was observed a single time. This chain joins TRBV23-1 and TRBJ2-1; D ambiguous. TRBV23-1 is flagged as an ORF with uncertain function. CDR3 size: 12 residues. With 4 bases removed from V and 10 bases from J, the gap between germline ends came to 11 bases. The CDR3 sequence is CASSLRSYEQFF. Here the CDR3 DNA reads TGCGCCAGCAGTCTTCGATCCTACGAGCAGTTCTTC.

This clonotype was seen repeatedly, ten times or more. The CDR3 region has the DNA TGTGCCAGCAGCTTAGCTCGACACGCAGATACGCAGTATTTT. Translating gives CASSLARHADTQYF. The genes are TRBV7-9 and TRBJ2-3; D gene uncertain. In germline, CDR1 is SEHNR, CDR2 FQNEAQ (reference sequence). V lost 0 bases and J lost 4, with 8 bases in between. This CDR3 comprises 14 residues.

This clonotype was recorded a few times. The chain joins TRBV7-3 to TRBJ1-2; 9 bases are a match to TRBD1. The CDR3 totals 13 residues. The V segment lost 8 bases and the J segment 9 bases; nucleotides outside the gene matches: 10. CDR1 is SGHTA and CDR2 is FQGTGA in the germline V gene. CDR3 sequence reads: CASPPTGGKSYTF. CDR3 in DNA: TGTGCCAGCCCCCCGACAGGGGGAAAGAGCTACACCTTC.

This clonotype was observed a few times. The chain couples TRBV5-1 to TRBJ2-5, with 8 bases identical to TRBD2. The CDR3 is 15 amino acids. CDR1 and CDR2 (germline): SGHRS, YFSETQ. With V trimmed by 4 bases and J by 2 bases, 7 bases remained unmatched. CDR3 residues: CASSRAPSGQETQYF. Written as DNA, the CDR3 is TGCGCCAGCAGCCGAGCCCCTAGCGGGCAAGAGACCCAGTACTTC. Based on the CDR3 plus reference TRBV5-1 and TRBJ2-5, the full variable domain is KAGVTQTPRYLIKTRGQQVTLSCSPISGHRSVSWYQQTPGQGLQFLFEYFSETQRNKGNFPGRFSGRQFSNSRSEMNVSTLELGDSALYLCASSRAPSGQETQYFGPGTRLLVL.

This clonotype was picked up a small number of times. The chain recombines TRBV7-8 with TRBJ2-5, with 11 bases identical to TRBD1. Per germline, CDR1 SGHVS and CDR2 FQNEAQ. The V gene end was trimmed by 6 bases and the J gene end by 5 bases; junction bases not matched to a gene: 5. There are 14 residues in the CDR3. The CDR3 sequence: CASSRDRGKETQYF. In nucleotides, the CDR3 is TGTGCCAGCAGTCGGGACAGGGGGAAGGAGACCCAGTACTTC.

This clonotype was observed a few times. J is TRBJ1-1 and V is TRBV6-5, with no clear D. V gave up 1 base and J gave up 0 bases, with 9 bases separating them. Germline CDR1 reads MNHEY; CDR2 reads SVGAGI. The CDR3 is made up of 15 amino acids. The CDR3 DNA reads TGTGCCAGCAGTTACTTTGGAGGGATGAACACTGAAGCTTTCTTT. Translating gives CASSYFGGMNTEAFF.

This clonotype was seen many times. DNA of the CDR3: TGCAGTGCTAGTAAGGTCCAAGAGACCCAGTACTTC. Its protein product is CSASKVQETQYF. The rearrangement links TRBV20-1 to TRBJ2-5; D is unclear. The length of the CDR3 is 12 residues. With 3 bases removed from V and 1 base from J, the gap between germline ends came to 6 bases. The V gene's germline CDR1 is DFQATT and CDR2 SNEGSKA (reference sequence).

The chain is built from TRBV5-1 and TRBJ2-6, with D possibly matching TRBD1 (6 bases). CDR3 size: 15 residues. The germline V and J ends were trimmed by 2 bases and 4 bases, with 10 bases remaining between them. Germline V gene data show CDR1 as SGHRS and CDR2 as YFSETQ. CDR3 in DNA: TGCGCCAGCAGCTTCGGACAGTCCGGGGCCAACGTCCTGACTTTC. It yields the protein CASSFGQSGANVLTF.

This clonotype was detected a few times. The chain joins TRBV2 to TRBJ2-7, with D perhaps TRBD2 (5 bases). The CDR3 runs to 15 residues. Germline loops: CDR1 SNHLY, CDR2 FYNNEI. V lost 1 base and J 9 bases, leaving 19 bases between the germline ends. CDR3 loop: CASSEGVRVGPRQYF. The CDR3 region has the DNA TGTGCCAGCAGTGAAGGCGTGCGGGTTGGCCCCCGGCAGTACTTC. Together with reference TRBV2 and TRBJ2-7, the CDR3 gives the full variable domain: EPEVTQTPSHQVTQMGQEVILRCVPISNHLYFYWYRQILGQKVEFLVSFYNNEISEKSEIFDDQFSVERPDGSNFTLKIRSTKLEDSAMYFCASSEGVRVGPRQYFGPGTRLTVT.

The V call is TRBV6-1, the J call TRBJ2-2; 14 bases fit TRBD2. The V and J ends lost 6 bases and 6 bases, in that order; junction bases with no gene match: 9. This CDR3 is built from 17 residues. Germline V gene data show CDR1 as MNHNS and CDR2 as SASEGT. The CDR3 sequence: CASSDGTSGRSPGELFF. The DNA for the CDR3 is TGTGCCAGCAGCGACGGGACTAGCGGGAGATCTCCCGGGGAGCTGTTTTTT.

This clonotype occurred many times. This chain connects TRBV7-6 to TRBJ2-7; TRBD1 matches 12 bases. The CDR3 loop spans 15 amino acids. V shed 5 bases and J 9 bases; nucleotides not matched to a gene: 11. The germline CDR1 and CDR2 sequences are SGHVS and FNYEAQ. The CDR3 DNA is TGTGCCAGCAGCCCCAGATCGGGACAGGGGGCAGGGCAGTACTTC. This encodes CASSPRSGQGAGQYF.

The chain links TRBV3-1 to TRBJ2-5; 7 bases align to TRBD2. The CDR3 is 15 residues long. CDR1 LGHDT and CDR2 YNNKEL come from the germline V gene (reference sequence). V lost 10 bases, J lost 0 bases, and 11 bases stayed unmatched. The CDR3 DNA reads as TGTGCCATTTCCTCGGGACTATCGTACCAAGAGACCCAGTACTTC. Encoded protein: CAISSGLSYQETQYF.

A note on this clonotype: This may stem from a read error, because a much larger clone lies one nucleotide away. This sequence joins TRBV12-3 or TRBV12-4 and TRBJ2-1, with D perhaps matching TRBD2 (6 bases). The CDR3 sequence is 15 residues long. CDR3 in DNA: TGTGCCAGCAGTTTCAGGCGGGGATCCTACAATGAGGAGTTCTTC. It specifies CASSFRRGSYNEEFF.